The text below deals with one T cell receptor (beta chain). The target antigen is unknown. Expressed TCRB transcripts were sequenced because the entire RNA isolate underwent reverse transcription. Sequenced by immunoSEQ multiplex PCR; TCRdb stores in-frame clones only, minus some. The table lists about 320,000 clones, around 13% of them singletons. The sample is drawn from a study of beta chain features in type 1 diabetes. Study overall: Across the samples, 107,917,701 sorted cells were examined in total. Study-level results: Because the template was cDNA, high-expressing cells might be over-represented. For Type 1 diabetes patients, all four CD4+ subsets carried TCRB CDR3s that were moderately but significantly shorter. Naive, central memory and Treg TCRB repertoires appeared more alike in patients than in healthy donors.

This CDR3 has 14 residues. Germline assignment: CDR1 SGHTA and CDR2 FQGNSA. J was trimmed by 5 bases and V by 3 bases; bases with no gene match: 2. The rearrangement links TRBV7-2 to TRBJ2-4; 9 bases match TRBD2. What was sequenced was central memory CD4+ T cells from blood. The TCR originated in a man aged 30 to 45 in good health. CDR3 residues: CASSLREGENIQYF. The CDR3 coding sequence is TGTGCCAGCAGCTTGCGGGAGGGAGAAAACATTCAGTACTTC.